The rows below give T cell receptor beta chains drawn from one sample of a study of OX40 agonist ivuxolimab in advanced cancers. Clones were sequenced by immunoSEQ multiplex PCR, and TCRdb holds only the in-frame ones, with some missing. This table holds about 88,000 clones, 75% to 90% found once. Sample: CD4+ or CD8+ T cells sorted from blood, taken in a trial of the OX40 agonist ivuxolimab. Receptors originate from an adult with an advanced solid tumor such as melanoma, head and neck, liver or kidney cancer. The CDR3 runs from the conserved cysteine through the conserved F or W. Each record gives: CDR3 protein, CDR3 DNA, CDR3 length, clone size, V gene, D gene, J gene. D genes are given only for firm matches. Clone size is not always given. Where it is, it says once, few, many or a class for expanded clones.

cdr3_aa: CASSSQGNTEAFF
cdr3_nt: TGTGCCAGCAGCTCTCAGGGGAACACTGAAGCTTTCTTT
cdr3_length: 13
clone_size: -
v_call: TRBV7-2
d_call: -
j_call: TRBJ1-1

cdr3_aa: CASSQGHQGAYGYTF
cdr3_nt: TGCGCCAGCAGCCAAGGCCACCAGGGCGCCTATGGCTACACCTTC
cdr3_length: 15
clone_size: -
v_call: TRBV4-1
d_call: -
j_call: TRBJ1-2

cdr3_aa: CASSLTPDTQYF
cdr3_nt: TGTGCCAGCAGCTTAACACCCGATACGCAGTATTTT
cdr3_length: 12
clone_size: -
v_call: TRBV7-3
d_call: -
j_call: TRBJ2-3

cdr3_aa: CASSRDRGGRGTDTQYF
cdr3_nt: TGCGCCAGCAGCCGTGACAGGGGCGGGAGGGGCACAGATACGCAGTATTTT
cdr3_length: 17
clone_size: -
v_call: TRBV4-1
d_call: -
j_call: TRBJ2-3

cdr3_aa: CASSLEVFNTGELFF
cdr3_nt: TGTGCCAGCAGCTTAGAAGTATTCAACACCGGGGAGCTGTTTTTT
cdr3_length: 15
clone_size: -
v_call: TRBV7-9
d_call: -
j_call: TRBJ2-2

cdr3_aa: CASSYSSPGRNNEQFF
cdr3_nt: TGTGCCAGCAGTTACTCTTCTCCGGGACGGAACAATGAGCAGTTCTTC
cdr3_length: 16
clone_size: few
v_call: TRBV6-6
d_call: -
j_call: TRBJ2-1

cdr3_aa: CASSTQTGQGGDGYTF
cdr3_nt: TGTGCCAGCAGCACCCAGACCGGACAGGGGGGGGATGGCTACACCTTC
cdr3_length: 16
clone_size: -
v_call: TRBV7-2
d_call: TRBD1
j_call: TRBJ1-2

cdr3_aa: CASSRDRQDTYEQYF
cdr3_nt: TGTGCCAGCAGCCGTGACAGGCAAGACACCTACGAGCAGTACTTC
cdr3_length: 15
clone_size: -
v_call: TRBV7-9
d_call: -
j_call: TRBJ2-7

cdr3_aa: CASSADTGDIQYF
cdr3_nt: TGCGCCAGCAGCGCCGATACAGGGGACATTCAGTACTTC
cdr3_length: 13
clone_size: -
v_call: TRBV4-1
d_call: TRBD1
j_call: TRBJ2-4

cdr3_aa: CASSYSKNTEAFF
cdr3_nt: TGTGCCAGCAGTTACTCCAAGAACACTGAAGCTTTCTTT
cdr3_length: 13
clone_size: -
v_call: TRBV6-5
d_call: -
j_call: TRBJ1-1

cdr3_aa: CASSRQGDQPQHF
cdr3_nt: TGTGCCAGCAGTCGTCAGGGGGATCAGCCCCAGCATTTT
cdr3_length: 13
clone_size: -
v_call: TRBV6-5
d_call: TRBD1
j_call: TRBJ1-5

cdr3_aa: CASSPMIQGSTGELFF
cdr3_nt: TGTGCCAGCTCACCAATGATCCAGGGATCGACCGGGGAGCTGTTTTTT
cdr3_length: 16
clone_size: -
v_call: TRBV18
d_call: -
j_call: TRBJ2-2

cdr3_aa: CASSGGPNEKLFF
cdr3_nt: TGTGCCAGCAGTGGGGGACCGAATGAAAAACTGTTTTTT
cdr3_length: 13
clone_size: -
v_call: TRBV6-4
d_call: -
j_call: TRBJ1-4

cdr3_aa: CASTYSGLNSPLHF
cdr3_nt: TGTGCCAGCACCTATTCAGGGCTAAATTCACCCCTCCACTTT
cdr3_length: 14
clone_size: -
v_call: TRBV25-1
d_call: -
j_call: TRBJ1-6

cdr3_aa: CASSVWGGNEKLFF
cdr3_nt: TGTGCCAGCAGTGTTTGGGGGGGTAATGAAAAACTGTTTTTT
cdr3_length: 14
clone_size: -
v_call: TRBV6-1
d_call: -
j_call: TRBJ1-4

cdr3_aa: CASSLGGSLYEQYF
cdr3_nt: TGCGCCAGCAGCTTGGGAGGATCTTTGTACGAGCAGTACTTC
cdr3_length: 14
clone_size: -
v_call: TRBV5-1
d_call: -
j_call: TRBJ2-7

cdr3_aa: CASSLDPRVDTEAFF
cdr3_nt: TGTGCCAGCAGCTTAGATCCCCGCGTGGACACTGAAGCTTTCTTT
cdr3_length: 15
clone_size: few
v_call: TRBV11-2
d_call: -
j_call: TRBJ1-1

cdr3_aa: CASSVMASEETQYF
cdr3_nt: TGTGCCAGCAGCGTAATGGCCTCCGAGGAGACCCAGTACTTC
cdr3_length: 14
clone_size: -
v_call: TRBV9
d_call: -
j_call: TRBJ2-5

cdr3_aa: CASSPRTSGRVNEQFF
cdr3_nt: TGTGCCAGCAGCCCACGGACTAGCGGGAGGGTCAATGAGCAGTTCTTC
cdr3_length: 16
clone_size: -
v_call: TRBV9
d_call: TRBD2
j_call: TRBJ2-1

cdr3_aa: CASSPTPGTTTYEQYF
cdr3_nt: TGTGCCAGCAGTCCCACCCCCGGGACAACGACCTACGAGCAGTACTTC
cdr3_length: 16
clone_size: few
v_call: TRBV27
d_call: -
j_call: TRBJ2-7

cdr3_aa: CASSQENSASNEQFF
cdr3_nt: TGTGCCAGCAGCCAAGAGAATAGCGCCTCGAATGAGCAGTTCTTC
cdr3_length: 15
clone_size: -
v_call: TRBV4-2
d_call: -
j_call: TRBJ2-1

cdr3_aa: CASTPGLSTDTQYF
cdr3_nt: TGTGCCAGCACGCCGGGACTCAGCACAGATACGCAGTATTTT
cdr3_length: 14
clone_size: few
v_call: TRBV9
d_call: -
j_call: TRBJ2-3

cdr3_aa: CASRTGIGQPQHF
cdr3_nt: TGTGCCAGCAGAACAGGGATAGGTCAGCCCCAGCATTTT
cdr3_length: 13
clone_size: -
v_call: TRBV28
d_call: -
j_call: TRBJ1-5

cdr3_aa: CASSAPGQGPDTQYF
cdr3_nt: TGTGCCAGCAGTGCACCGGGACAGGGTCCAGATACGCAGTATTTT
cdr3_length: 15
clone_size: -
v_call: TRBV6-1
d_call: TRBD1
j_call: TRBJ2-3

cdr3_aa: CASSYPRTGGGYEQYF
cdr3_nt: TGTGCCAGCAGTTACCCAAGGACAGGGGGTGGCTACGAGCAGTACTTC
cdr3_length: 16
clone_size: once
v_call: TRBV6-6
d_call: TRBD1
j_call: TRBJ2-7

cdr3_aa: CASSLNYNTEAFF
cdr3_nt: TGTGCCAGCAGCTTAAATTATAACACTGAAGCTTTCTTT
cdr3_length: 13
clone_size: -
v_call: TRBV7-9
d_call: -
j_call: TRBJ1-1

cdr3_aa: CASRREALANYGYTF
cdr3_nt: TGTGCCAGCCGCCGAGAGGCGCTCGCTAACTATGGCTACACCTTC
cdr3_length: 15
clone_size: few
v_call: TRBV6-4
d_call: -
j_call: TRBJ1-2

cdr3_aa: CASSVGPMVGPQHF
cdr3_nt: TGTGCCAGCAGCGTAGGCCCTATGGTAGGGCCCCAGCATTTT
cdr3_length: 14
clone_size: -
v_call: TRBV9
d_call: -
j_call: TRBJ1-5

cdr3_aa: CASITPGLRGSPSGEKLFF
cdr3_nt: TGTGCCAGCATCACCCCAGGCTTGCGGGGAAGCCCCTCGGGTGAAAAACTGTTTTTT
cdr3_length: 19
clone_size: -
v_call: TRBV28
d_call: -
j_call: TRBJ1-4

cdr3_aa: CASSITHQGARYGYTF
cdr3_nt: TGTGCCAGTAGTATAACGCATCAGGGGGCAAGGTATGGCTACACCTTC
cdr3_length: 16
clone_size: few
v_call: TRBV19
d_call: TRBD1
j_call: TRBJ1-2

cdr3_aa: CSVDTDTQYF
cdr3_nt: TGCAGCGTTGACACAGATACGCAGTATTTT
cdr3_length: 10
clone_size: few
v_call: TRBV29-1
d_call: -
j_call: TRBJ2-3

cdr3_aa: CASTTPWTGRYEQFF
cdr3_nt: TGTGCCAGTACCACCCCCTGGACAGGGCGCTATGAGCAGTTCTTC
cdr3_length: 15
clone_size: -
v_call: TRBV19
d_call: TRBD1
j_call: TRBJ2-1